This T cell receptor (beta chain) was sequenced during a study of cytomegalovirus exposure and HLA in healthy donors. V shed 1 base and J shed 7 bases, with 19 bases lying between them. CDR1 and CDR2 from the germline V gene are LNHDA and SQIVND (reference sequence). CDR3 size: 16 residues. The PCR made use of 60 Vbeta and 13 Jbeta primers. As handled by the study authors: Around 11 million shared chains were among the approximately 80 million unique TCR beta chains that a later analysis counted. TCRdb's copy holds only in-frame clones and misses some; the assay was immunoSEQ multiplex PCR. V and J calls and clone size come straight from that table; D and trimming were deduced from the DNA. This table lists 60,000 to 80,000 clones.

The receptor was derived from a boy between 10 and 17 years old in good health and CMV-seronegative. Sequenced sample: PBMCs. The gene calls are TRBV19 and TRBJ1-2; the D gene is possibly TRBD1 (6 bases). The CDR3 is CASSIGIEGVFSGYTF. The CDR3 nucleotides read TGTGCCAGTAGTATAGGGATCGAGGGGGTCTTTTCTGGCTACACCTTC.